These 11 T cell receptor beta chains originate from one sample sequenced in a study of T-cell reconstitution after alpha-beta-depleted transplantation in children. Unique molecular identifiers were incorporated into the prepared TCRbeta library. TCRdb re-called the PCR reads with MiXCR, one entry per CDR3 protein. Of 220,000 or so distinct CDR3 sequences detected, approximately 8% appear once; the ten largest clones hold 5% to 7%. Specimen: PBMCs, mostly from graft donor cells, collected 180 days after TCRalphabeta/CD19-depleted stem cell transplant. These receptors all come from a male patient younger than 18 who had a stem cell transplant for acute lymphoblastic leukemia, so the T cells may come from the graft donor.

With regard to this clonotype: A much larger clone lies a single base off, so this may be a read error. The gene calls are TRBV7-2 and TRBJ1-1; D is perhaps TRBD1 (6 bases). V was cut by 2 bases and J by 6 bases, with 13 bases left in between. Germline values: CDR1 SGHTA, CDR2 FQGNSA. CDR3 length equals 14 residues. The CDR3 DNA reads TGTGCCAGCAGCTTACAGGGGCCGTACGCTGAAGCTTTCTTT. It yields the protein CASSLQGPYAEAFF.

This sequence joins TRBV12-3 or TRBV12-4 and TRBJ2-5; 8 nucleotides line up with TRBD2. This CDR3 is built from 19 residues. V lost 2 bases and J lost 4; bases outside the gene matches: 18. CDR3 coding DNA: TGTGCCAGCAGTTTAAGGGCCCACCTTGGGGCGGGGGGTGGAGAGACCCAGTACTTC. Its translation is CASSLRAHLGAGGGETQYF.

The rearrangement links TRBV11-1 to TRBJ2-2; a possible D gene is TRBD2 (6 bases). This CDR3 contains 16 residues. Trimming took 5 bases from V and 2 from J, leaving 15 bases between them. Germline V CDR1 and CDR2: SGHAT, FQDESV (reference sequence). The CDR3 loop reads CASSLKSGPNTGELFF. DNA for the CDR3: TGTGCCAGCAGCCTTAAAAGCGGGCCTAACACCGGGGAGCTGTTTTTT.

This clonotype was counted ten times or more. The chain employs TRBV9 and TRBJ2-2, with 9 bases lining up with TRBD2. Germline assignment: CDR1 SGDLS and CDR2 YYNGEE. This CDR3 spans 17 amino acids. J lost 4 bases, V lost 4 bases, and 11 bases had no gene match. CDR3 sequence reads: CASSPRAGGPGTGELFF. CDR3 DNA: TGTGCCAGCAGCCCCCGCGCGGGGGGGCCGGGCACCGGGGAGCTGTTTTTT.

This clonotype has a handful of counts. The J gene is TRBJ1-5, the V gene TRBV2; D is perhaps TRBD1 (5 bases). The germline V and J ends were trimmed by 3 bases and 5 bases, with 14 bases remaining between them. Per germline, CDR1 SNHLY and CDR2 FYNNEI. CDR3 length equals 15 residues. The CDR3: CASSEGLGYDQPQHF. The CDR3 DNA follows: TGTGCCAGCAGTGAGGGACTGGGGTACGATCAGCCCCAGCATTTT.

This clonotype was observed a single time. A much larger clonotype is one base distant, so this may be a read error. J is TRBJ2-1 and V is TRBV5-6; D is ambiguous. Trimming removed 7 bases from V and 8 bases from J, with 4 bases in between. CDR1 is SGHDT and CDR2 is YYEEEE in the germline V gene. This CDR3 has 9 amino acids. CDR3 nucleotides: TGTGCCAGCGGGTATGAGCAGTTCTTC. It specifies CASGYEQFF.

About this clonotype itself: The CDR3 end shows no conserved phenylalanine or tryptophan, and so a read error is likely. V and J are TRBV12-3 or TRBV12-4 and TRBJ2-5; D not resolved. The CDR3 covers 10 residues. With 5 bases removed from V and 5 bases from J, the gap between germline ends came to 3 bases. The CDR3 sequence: CASSGETQYL. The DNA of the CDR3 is TGTGCCAGCAGTGGGGAGACCCAGTACCTC.

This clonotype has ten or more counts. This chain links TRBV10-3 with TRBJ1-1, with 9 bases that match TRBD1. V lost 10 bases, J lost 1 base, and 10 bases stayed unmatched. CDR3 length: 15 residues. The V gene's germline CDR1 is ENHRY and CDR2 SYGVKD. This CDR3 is CATTGTGQRNTEAFF. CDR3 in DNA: TGTGCCACTACCGGGACAGGGCAGAGGAACACTGAAGCTTTCTTT.

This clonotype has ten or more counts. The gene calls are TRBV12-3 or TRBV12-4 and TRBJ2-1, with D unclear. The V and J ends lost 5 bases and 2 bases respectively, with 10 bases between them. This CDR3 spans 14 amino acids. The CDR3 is CASSPLRPYNEQFF. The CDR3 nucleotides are TGTGCCAGCAGTCCCCTCAGGCCCTACAATGAGCAGTTCTTC.

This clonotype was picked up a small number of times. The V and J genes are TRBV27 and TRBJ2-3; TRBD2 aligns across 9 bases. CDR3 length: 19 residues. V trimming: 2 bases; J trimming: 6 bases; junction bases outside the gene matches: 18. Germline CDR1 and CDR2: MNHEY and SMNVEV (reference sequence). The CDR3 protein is CASSLRGDFSGGLGDTQYF. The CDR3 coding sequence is TGTGCCAGCAGTTTAAGAGGGGATTTTAGCGGGGGACTTGGGGATACGCAGTATTTT.

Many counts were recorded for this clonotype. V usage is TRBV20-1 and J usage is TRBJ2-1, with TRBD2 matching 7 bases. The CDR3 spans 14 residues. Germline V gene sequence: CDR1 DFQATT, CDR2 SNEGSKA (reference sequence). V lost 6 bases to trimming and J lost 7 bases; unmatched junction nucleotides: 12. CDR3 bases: TGCAGTGCCCCCAGCGGGGCTACTGGAAATGAGCAGTTCTTC. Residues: CSAPSGATGNEQFF.